A single sample gave rise to the 20 T cell receptor beta chains below, sequenced in a study of T cells in Graves' hyperthyroidism and ophthalmopathy. Amplified TCR beta CDR3 regions came from RNA transcripts. A first-round RT-PCR of the TCR CDR3 used the HTBI primer set. Each CDR3 protein is one row after TCRdb ran MiXCR on the multiplex PCR reads. The sample consists of roughly 840,000 distinct CDR3 sequences, 38% of them appearing once. Sequenced material: blood. These receptors were collected from a man younger than 35 with Graves' hyperthyroidism.

This clonotype was seen repeatedly, ten times or more. This chain joins TRBV19 and TRBJ1-1; TRBD1 matches at 12 bases. Germline lookup yields CDR1 LNHDA and CDR2 SQIVND (reference sequence). The CDR3 has 14 residues. Unmatched junction bases numbered 5, after V lost 7 bases and J lost 5 bases. CDR3 in amino acids: CASIGDRGRTEAFF. As DNA, the CDR3 is TGTGCCAGTATTGGGGACAGGGGGCGTACTGAAGCTTTCTTT.

V gene TRBV12-3 or TRBV12-4 combines with J gene TRBJ1-1; D is unresolved. The CDR3 is 12 residues long. V lost 2 bases and J 11 bases, leaving 12 bases between the germline ends. Here the CDR3 reads CASSLNPVSAFF. DNA of the CDR3: TGTGCCAGCAGTTTAAATCCGGTGTCGGCTTTCTTT.

This clonotype was seen ten or more times. This chain joins TRBV29-1 and TRBJ1-1; TRBD1 might be the D (5 bases). The CDR3 totals 11 residues. CDR1 is SQVTM, CDR2 ANQGSEA, per germline. V was cut by 4 bases and J by 7 bases, with 10 bases left in between. The CDR3 bases are TGCAGCGTTGGACGGGGGTATGAAGCTTTCTTT. It is translated as CSVGRGYEAFF.

The rearrangement uses TRBV5-1 and TRBJ2-2, with D uncertain. The germline gives CDR1 SGHRS, CDR2 YFSETQ. Trimming removed 0 bases at V and 4 bases at J, with 13 bases between. The CDR3 sequence is 16 residues long. CDR3 sequence (DNA): TGCGCCAGCAGCTTGGTCGAAGCTACCCCCACCGGGGAGCTGTTTTTT. Its translation: CASSLVEATPTGELFF.

This chain uses TRBV10-3 with TRBJ2-7; D gene unclear. CDR1 and CDR2 (germline): ENHRY, SYGVKD. The CDR3 consists of 16 residues. Trimming pared 4 bases from V and 0 bases from J, leaving 16 bases between. The DNA of the CDR3 is TGTGCCATCAGTGGCTTGGCGGCCTGGGGCTCCTACGAGCAGTACTTC. It codes for CAISGLAAWGSYEQYF.

The table lists this clonotype with many counts. The rearrangement joins TRBV10-2 to TRBJ1-1; no reliable D call. The CDR3 runs 10 residues. V was trimmed by 3 bases and J by 8 bases, leaving 4 bases between them. In germline, CDR1 is WSHSY, CDR2 SAAADI. The CDR3 nucleotides are TGCGCCAGCAGTGATTCGGAAGCTTTCTTT. Translated, it gives CASSDSEAFF.

This clonotype appeared a single time. V usage is TRBV7-9 and J usage is TRBJ1-1; possible D gene TRBD1, 5 bases. Germline CDR1 SEHNR, CDR2 FQNEAQ (reference sequence). Trimming took 6 bases from V and 4 from J, leaving 15 bases between them. There are 14 residues in the CDR3. The CDR3 sequence: CASSPPRGSTEAFF. The CDR3 region has the DNA TGTGCCAGCAGTCCCCCACGGGGCAGCACTGAAGCTTTCTTT.

The chain uses TRBV11-1 and TRBJ2-5, with D perhaps given as TRBD1 or TRBD2 (5 bases each). V gave up 5 bases and J gave up 7 bases, with 8 bases separating them. The CDR3 runs to 11 residues. CDR1 and CDR2 (germline): SGHAT, FQDESV (reference sequence). This CDR3 is CASSGGRTQYF. The CDR3 region has the DNA TGTGCCAGCAGCGGGGGTAGGACCCAGTACTTC.

This rearrangement joins TRBV10-3 to TRBJ2-7; 10 bases map to TRBD1. This CDR3 region has 9 residues. Germline V gene lookup returns CDR1 ENHRY and CDR2 SYGVKD. V trimming: 10 bases; J trimming: 11 bases; junction bases outside the gene matches: 2. CDR3 in amino acids: CATGTGEYF. The DNA of the CDR3 is TGTGCCACCGGGACAGGGGAGTACTTC.

The V and J genes are TRBV20-1 and TRBJ1-1; 7 bases align to TRBD1. CDR1 and CDR2 (germline): DFQATT, SNEGSKA (reference sequence). J was trimmed by 6 bases and V by 5 bases; bases with no gene match: 6. This CDR3 spans 12 amino acids. CDR3 in amino acids: CSASKGGPEAFF. CDR3 nucleotides: TGCAGTGCTTCTAAAGGGGGCCCTGAAGCTTTCTTT.

This clonotype has only one observation. The chain carries TRBV7-6 and TRBJ1-4; weak D call: TRBD1 (5 bases). Trimming took off 3 bases at V and 10 bases at J, with 12 bases between the two ends. Germline lookup yields CDR1 SGHVS and CDR2 FNYEAQ. This CDR3 region has 13 residues. CDR3 loop: CASSFGGARKLFF. CDR3 nucleotides: TGTGCCAGCAGCTTCGGAGGGGCCCGAAAACTGTTTTTT.

The genes are TRBV19 and TRBJ1-1; perhaps TRBD1 as D (5 bases). V gave up 9 bases and J gave up 6 bases, with 20 bases separating them. The CDR3 runs 14 residues. Germline CDR1 and CDR2: LNHDA and SQIVND (reference sequence). The CDR3 DNA sequence: TGTGCCAGCAGTCCCCAATGGCGGGACCCTGAAGCTTTCTTT. The encoded protein is CASSPQWRDPEAFF. Variable domain in full (rest from reference TRBV19 and TRBJ1-1): DGGITQSPKYLFRKEGQNVTLSCEQNLNHDAMYWYRQDPGQGLRLIYYSQIVNDFQKGDIAEGYSVSREKKESFPLTVTSAQKNPTAFYLCASSPQWRDPEAFFGQGTRLTVV.

This clonotype was found a few times. The chain recombines TRBV7-9 with TRBJ1-4; possible D gene TRBD1, 6 bases. This CDR3 is built from 14 residues. Trimming cost V 4 bases and J 8 bases, with 14 bases left between them. Germline CDR1 reads SEHNR; CDR2 reads FQNEAQ (reference sequence). The CDR3 spells CASSYTGTGEKLFF. In DNA form, the CDR3 reads TGTGCCAGCAGCTATACAGGGACTGGGGAAAAACTGTTTTTT.

The chain recombines TRBV5-1 with TRBJ2-2; 9 bases match TRBD1. The V gene end was trimmed by 3 bases and the J gene end by 1 base; junction bases not matched to a gene: 7. The CDR3 consists of 17 residues. Germline V lookup: CDR1 SGHRS, CDR2 YFSETQ. CDR3 nucleotide sequence: TGCGCCAGCAGCTCCCTCGGGACAGGGCTGAACACCGGGGAGCTGTTTTTT. Translating it yields CASSSLGTGLNTGELFF.

This clonotype showed up many times. The J gene is TRBJ2-5, the V gene TRBV7-2; TRBD1 aligns across 8 bases. The trim removed 7 bases at V and 5 bases at J, leaving 9 bases unmatched. The germline V gene has CDR1 SGHTA and CDR2 FQGNSA. The CDR3 spans 14 residues. CDR3 protein: CASTAGGAWETQYF. Here the CDR3 DNA reads TGTGCCAGCACCGCAGGGGGCGCTTGGGAGACCCAGTACTTC.

This clonotype was recorded at least ten times. The genes are TRBV24-1 and TRBJ2-5, with 13 bases matching TRBD2. Germline values: CDR1 KGHDR, CDR2 SFDVKD. The CDR3 sequence is 17 residues long. V was pared by 3 bases and J by 5 bases, with 8 bases of the junction left unmatched. Here the CDR3 DNA reads TGTGCCACCAGTGATCCGCCGACTAGCGGGAGGAGGGAGACCCAGTACTTC. Protein product: CATSDPPTSGRRETQYF.

The CDR3 nucleotides read TGCAGCGTTAACCTCAGGAACACCGGGGAGCTGTTTTTT. Its translation: CSVNLRNTGELFF. V is TRBV29-1 and J is TRBJ2-2; D unresolved. V lost 5 bases and J lost 1, with 8 bases in between. Per the germline V gene, CDR1 is SQVTM and CDR2 is ANQGSEA. This CDR3 is 13 amino acids long.

This chain uses TRBV29-1 with TRBJ2-7; weak D call: TRBD1 (6 bases). V lost 3 bases, J lost 6 bases, and 12 bases lay in between. Germline CDR1 SQVTM, CDR2 ANQGSEA. The CDR3 covers 12 residues. The CDR3 region is CSVERGLGEQYF. The CDR3 coding sequence is TGCAGCGTTGAGAGGGGGTTAGGCGAGCAGTACTTC.

The chain couples TRBV7-9 to TRBJ2-5; possible D gene TRBD2, 6 bases. V lost 11 bases to trimming and J lost 2 bases, with 15 bases between them. CDR1 is SEHNR, CDR2 FQNEAQ, per germline (reference sequence). The CDR3 runs 13 residues. The CDR3 DNA reads TGTGCCGGGGGGTGGACTGTACAAGAGACCCAGTACTTC. This translates into CAGGWTVQETQYF. Full variable domain (remainder filled in from reference TRBV7-9 and TRBJ2-5): DTGVSQNPRHKITKRGQNVTFRCDPISEHNRLYWYRQTLGQGPEFLTYFQNEAQLEKSRLLSDRFSAERPKGSFSTLEIQRTEQGDSAMYLCAGGWTVQETQYFGPGTRLLVL.

The genes are TRBV4-1 and TRBJ1-1, with TRBD1 matching 7 bases. This CDR3 is 13 amino acids long. Losses at the gene ends were 8 bases for V and 2 bases for J; bases not matched to a gene: 5. Germline loops: CDR1 MGHRA, CDR2 YSYEKL. The CDR3 sequence is CASQGVLNTEAFF. The CDR3 nucleotides read TGCGCCAGCCAGGGGGTGCTAAACACTGAAGCTTTCTTT.